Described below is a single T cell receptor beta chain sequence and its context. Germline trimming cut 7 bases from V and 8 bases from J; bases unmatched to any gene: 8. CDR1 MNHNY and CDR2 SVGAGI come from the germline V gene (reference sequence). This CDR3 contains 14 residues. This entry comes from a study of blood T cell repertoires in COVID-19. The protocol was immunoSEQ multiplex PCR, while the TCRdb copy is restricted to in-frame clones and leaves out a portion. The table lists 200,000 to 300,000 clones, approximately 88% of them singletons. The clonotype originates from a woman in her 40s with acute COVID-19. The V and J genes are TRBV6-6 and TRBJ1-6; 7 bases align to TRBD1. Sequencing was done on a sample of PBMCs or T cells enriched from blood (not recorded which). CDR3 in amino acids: CASIPTGMDSPLHF. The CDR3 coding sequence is TGTGCCAGCATTCCGACAGGGATGGATTCACCCCTCCACTTT.